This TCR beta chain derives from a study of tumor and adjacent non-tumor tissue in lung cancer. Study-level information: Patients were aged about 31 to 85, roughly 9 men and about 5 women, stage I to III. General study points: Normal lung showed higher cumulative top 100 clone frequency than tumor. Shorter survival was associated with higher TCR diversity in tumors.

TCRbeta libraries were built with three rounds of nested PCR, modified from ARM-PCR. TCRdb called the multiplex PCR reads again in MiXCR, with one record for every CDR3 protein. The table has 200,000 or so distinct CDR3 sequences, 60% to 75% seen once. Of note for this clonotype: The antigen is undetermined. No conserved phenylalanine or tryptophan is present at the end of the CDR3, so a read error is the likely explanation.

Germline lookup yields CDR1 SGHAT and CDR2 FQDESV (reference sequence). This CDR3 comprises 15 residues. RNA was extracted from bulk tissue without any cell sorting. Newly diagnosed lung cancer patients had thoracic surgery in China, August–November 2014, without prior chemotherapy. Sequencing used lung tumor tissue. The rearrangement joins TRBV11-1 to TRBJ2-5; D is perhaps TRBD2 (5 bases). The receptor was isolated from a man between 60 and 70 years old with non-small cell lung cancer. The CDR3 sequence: CTSSFNGLSGETQYL. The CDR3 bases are TGTACCAGCAGCTTTAACGGCCTCTCGGGGGAGACCCAGTACTTA.